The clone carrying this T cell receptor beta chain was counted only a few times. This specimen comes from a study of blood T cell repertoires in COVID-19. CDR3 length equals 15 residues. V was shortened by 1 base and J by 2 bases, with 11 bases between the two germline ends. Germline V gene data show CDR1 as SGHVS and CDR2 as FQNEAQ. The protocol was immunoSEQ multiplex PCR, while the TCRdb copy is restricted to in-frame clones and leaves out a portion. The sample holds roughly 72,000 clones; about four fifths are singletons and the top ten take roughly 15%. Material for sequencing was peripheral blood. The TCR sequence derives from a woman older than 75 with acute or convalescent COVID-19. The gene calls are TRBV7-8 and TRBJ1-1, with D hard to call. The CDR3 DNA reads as TGTGCCAGCAGCTTAGTGTCAGGCCGAAACACTGAAGCTTTCTTT. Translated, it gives CASSLVSGRNTEAFF.